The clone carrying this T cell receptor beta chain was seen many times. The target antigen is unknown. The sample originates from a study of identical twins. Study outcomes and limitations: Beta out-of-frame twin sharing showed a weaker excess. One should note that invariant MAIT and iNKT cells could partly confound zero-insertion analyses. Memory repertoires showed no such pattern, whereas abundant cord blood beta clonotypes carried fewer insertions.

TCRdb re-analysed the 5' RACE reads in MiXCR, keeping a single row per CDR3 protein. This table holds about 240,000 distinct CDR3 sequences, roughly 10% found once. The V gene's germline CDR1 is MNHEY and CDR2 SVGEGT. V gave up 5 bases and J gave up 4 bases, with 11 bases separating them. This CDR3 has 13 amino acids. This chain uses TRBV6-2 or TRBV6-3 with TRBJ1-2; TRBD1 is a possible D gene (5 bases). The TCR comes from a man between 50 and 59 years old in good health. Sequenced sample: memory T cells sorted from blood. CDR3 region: CASSTKTVYGYTF. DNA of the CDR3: TGTGCCAGCAGTACAAAGACAGTCTATGGCTACACCTTC.